The sequence of this T cell receptor (beta chain) was determined in a study of blood T cell repertoires in COVID-19. Study information: PBMCs, B-cell-depleted T cells, or T cells provided the cDNA or gDNA that made up the material.

Original processing notes: Amplification from reference gene primers served as the basis for estimated nucleated cell counts. The protocol was immunoSEQ multiplex PCR, while the TCRdb copy is restricted to in-frame clones and leaves out a portion. D and trimming come from the DNA, and the V and J calls and clone size come from that table. The sample contains about 200,000 clones, approximately 84% of which appear only once. This CDR3 region has 14 residues. V gave up 3 bases and J gave up 0 bases, with 7 bases separating them. Germline CDR1 and CDR2: SGHRS and YFSETQ. This study enrolled people aged about 18 to 95 from around 26 US geographic areas.

What was sequenced was PBMCs or T cells enriched from blood (not recorded which). The rearrangement joins TRBV5-1 to TRBJ2-1, with D hard to call. The receptor comes from a man aged 35-49 years who had recovered from COVID-19. CDR3 residues: CASSSRSSYNEQFF. DNA for the CDR3: TGCGCCAGCAGCTCACGGAGCTCCTACAATGAGCAGTTCTTC.